These 32 T cell receptor beta chains were all obtained from the same sample, sequenced in a study of cytomegalovirus exposure and HLA in healthy donors. Amplification used 60 Vbeta primers and 13 Jbeta primers. TCRdb's table, derived via immunoSEQ multiplex PCR, lists solely in-frame clones and lacks some. The sample totals some 200,000 clones. Sequencing was performed on PBMCs. Receptors originate from a boy aged 10-17 years in good health and CMV-seronegative.

The chain carries TRBV5-4 and TRBJ2-3, with 8 bases lining up with TRBD2. Trimming cost V 4 bases and J 2 bases; bases outside gene matches: 9. CDR1 and CDR2 from the germline V gene are SGHNT and YYREEE (reference sequence). The CDR3 extends over 16 amino acids. CDR3: CASSPPKRGTTDTQYF. Written as DNA, the CDR3 is TGTGCCAGCAGCCCCCCAAAGCGGGGGACCACAGATACGCAGTATTTT.

The genes are TRBV28 and TRBJ2-4; the D is unclear. There are 13 residues in the CDR3. CDR1 and CDR2 from the germline V gene are MDHEN and SYDVKM. V was shortened by 6 bases and J by 2 bases, with 8 bases between the two germline ends. CDR3 loop: CASRSVTKNIQYF. CDR3 in DNA: TGTGCCAGCAGAAGCGTAACCAAAAACATTCAGTACTTC.

This sequence joins TRBV28 and TRBJ1-5, with D maybe TRBD1 (6 bases). CDR3 size: 15 residues. Germline V CDR1 and CDR2: MDHEN, SYDVKM. Trimming cost V 8 bases and J 7 bases, with 21 bases left between them. In DNA, the CDR3 is TGTGCCAGCGGACAGTCTCAGGGGCGCGGGCAGCCCCAGCATTTT. This sequence encodes CASGQSQGRGQPQHF.

This chain joins TRBV19 and TRBJ1-2; TRBD1 aligns across 7 bases. Per germline, CDR1 LNHDA and CDR2 SQIVND (reference sequence). The CDR3 covers 14 residues. Trimming at V came to 5 bases and at J to 0 bases, leaving 3 bases not matched to a gene. CDR3 sequence: CASSRDSSNYGYTF. For the CDR3, the DNA is TGTGCCAGTAGTCGGGACAGCTCTAACTATGGCTACACCTTC.

This chain's CDR3 is CASSPRLAGIQETQYF. CDR3 bases: TGTGCCAGCAGCCCTCGACTAGCGGGGATCCAAGAGACCCAGTACTTC. This chain links TRBV9 with TRBJ2-5, with 11 bases fitting TRBD2. There are 16 residues in the CDR3. With V trimmed by 4 bases and J by 1 base, 6 bases remained unmatched. The germline V gene encodes CDR1 SGDLS and CDR2 YYNGEE.

The chain combines TRBV15 with TRBJ1-5, with 9 bases that match TRBD1. The CDR3 has 17 amino acids. In germline, CDR1 is LNHNV, CDR2 YYDKDF (reference sequence). V lost 3 bases to trimming and J lost 1 base; unmatched junction nucleotides: 7. The CDR3 here is CATSSPGQGMSNQPQHF. As DNA, the CDR3 is TGTGCCACCAGCAGCCCTGGACAGGGGATGAGCAATCAGCCCCAGCATTTT.

The V gene is TRBV28, the J gene TRBJ1-5, with a tentative D call TRBD1 (6 bases). Trimming removed 4 bases at V and 5 bases at J, with 15 bases between. This CDR3 has 15 amino acids. Germline lookup yields CDR1 MDHEN and CDR2 SYDVKM. The CDR3: CASSWERAGDQPQHF. CDR3 in DNA: TGTGCCAGCAGTTGGGAGAGGGCAGGGGATCAGCCCCAGCATTTT.

The chain employs TRBV5-1 and TRBJ2-7, with 12 positions matching TRBD1. J lost 5 bases, V lost 9 bases, and 12 bases had no gene match. This CDR3 contains 15 residues. Germline loops: CDR1 SGHRS, CDR2 YFSETQ. CDR3 DNA sequence: TGCGCCACCTCACTCTGGGGACAGGGGGCGAACGAGCAGTACTTC. Its translation: CATSLWGQGANEQYF.

This rearrangement joins TRBV29-1 to TRBJ2-6; D is unclear. Germline loops: CDR1 SQVTM, CDR2 ANQGSEA. The ends were cut back, 5 bases at V and 0 bases at J, with 5 bases in the middle. The CDR3 is 13 amino acids. This CDR3 reads CSVFLSGANVLTF. CDR3 DNA: TGCAGCGTTTTTCTCTCTGGGGCCAACGTCCTGACTTTC.

V usage is TRBV2 and J usage is TRBJ1-1; D may be TRBD1 (6 bases). The CDR3 covers 13 residues. Trimming stripped 4 bases from V and 3 bases from J, with 9 bases between. CDR1 and CDR2 from the germline V gene are SNHLY and FYNNEI. CDR3 amino acids: CASSGRGYTEAFF. The CDR3 nucleotides read TGTGCCAGCAGTGGCAGGGGTTACACTGAAGCTTTCTTT.

The genes are TRBV2 and TRBJ2-2; D gene unclear. CDR3 size: 11 residues. In germline, CDR1 is SNHLY, CDR2 FYNNEI. The V and J ends lost 6 bases and 6 bases respectively, with 5 bases between them. CDR3 sequence: CASSPSGELFF. The CDR3 DNA follows: TGTGCCAGCAGCCCTTCCGGGGAGCTGTTTTTT. Combining the CDR3 with reference TRBV2 and TRBJ2-2 gives the whole variable domain EPEVTQTPSHQVTQMGQEVILRCVPISNHLYFYWYRQILGQKVEFLVSFYNNEISEKSEIFDDQFSVERPDGSNFTLKIRSTKLEDSAMYFCASSPSGELFFGEGSRLTVL.

The chain uses TRBV28 and TRBJ2-5, with D perhaps TRBD2 (6 bases). The ends were cut back, 10 bases at V and 5 bases at J, with 20 bases in the middle. Germline V CDR1 and CDR2: MDHEN, SYDVKM. This CDR3 has 14 amino acids. CDR3 sequence: CATLREREAETQYF. CDR3 DNA: TGTGCCACCCTCAGAGAGAGGGAGGCGGAGACCCAGTACTTC.

The chain has TRBV4-1 and TRBJ2-7; D gene uncertain. The CDR3 consists of 16 residues. The germline V gene encodes CDR1 MGHRA and CDR2 YSYEKL. V was shortened by 4 bases and J by 2 bases, with 18 bases between the two germline ends. CDR3 loop: CASSLAADPRPYEQYF. CDR3 in DNA: TGCGCCAGCAGCCTGGCCGCGGATCCAAGGCCCTACGAGCAGTACTTC.

The V gene is TRBV6-4, the J gene TRBJ2-3; TRBD2 matches at 9 bases. Germline CDR1 and CDR2: MRHNA and SNTAGT. V lost 2 bases and J lost 4; bases outside the gene matches: 4. There are 15 residues in the CDR3. DNA for the CDR3: TGTGCCAGCAGTGACGAAGCGGGGGGCCCAGATACGCAGTATTTT. Protein product: CASSDEAGGPDTQYF.

V usage is TRBV19 and J usage is TRBJ1-5; tentative D call: TRBD1 (5 bases). V was clipped by 7 bases and J by 6 bases, with 16 bases between them. The CDR3 is 14 amino acids. The germline CDR1 and CDR2 sequences are LNHDA and SQIVND (reference sequence). The CDR3 region is CASKGRGEAQPQHF. In nucleotides, the CDR3 is TGTGCCAGTAAGGGGCGCGGAGAGGCTCAGCCCCAGCATTTT.

This rearrangement joins TRBV30 to TRBJ2-1; no definite D call. With 3 bases removed from V and 7 bases from J, the gap between germline ends came to 13 bases. The length of the CDR3 is 13 residues. CDR1 is GTSNPN and CDR2 is SVGIG in the germline V gene (reference sequence). The CDR3 spells CAWSAPFYNEQFF. The DNA for the CDR3 is TGTGCCTGGAGCGCCCCTTTCTATAATGAGCAGTTCTTC. The full variable domain, rest sourced from reference TRBV30 and TRBJ2-1, is SQTIHQWPATLVQPVGSPLSLECTVEGTSNPNLYWYRQAAGRGLQLLFYSVGIGQISSEVPQNLSASRPQDRQFILSSKKLLLSDSGFYLCAWSAPFYNEQFFGPGTRLTVL.

This chain connects TRBV27 to TRBJ1-3, with 9 bases matching TRBD1. The CDR3 is made up of 16 amino acids. Germline V gene data show CDR1 as MNHEY and CDR2 as SMNVEV (reference sequence). J lost 0 bases, V lost 6 bases, and 6 bases had no gene match. The CDR3 sequence: CASRPDRGSSGNTIYF. The CDR3 DNA is TGTGCCAGCAGACCCGACAGGGGGTCCTCTGGAAACACCATATATTTT.

The V call is TRBV4-1, the J call TRBJ1-3; TRBD1 might be the D (5 bases). This CDR3 spans 15 amino acids. V lost 1 base to trimming and J lost 0 bases, with 7 bases between them. The germline CDR1 and CDR2 sequences are MGHRA and YSYEKL. CDR3 residues: CASSQGQNSGNTIYF. The CDR3 DNA reads TGCGCCAGCAGCCAAGGACAGAACTCTGGAAACACCATATATTTT.

The rearrangement uses TRBV7-3 and TRBJ2-7, with a possible D match to TRBD2 (6 bases). The CDR3 is 14 amino acids. CDR1 SGHTA and CDR2 FQGTGA come from the germline V gene. V was pared by 5 bases and J by 5 bases, with 16 bases between. The CDR3 DNA reads TGTGCCAGCAGCAAAACGGGAGCCGGGGACGAGCAGTACTTC. Translated, it gives CASSKTGAGDEQYF.

V gene TRBV2 combines with J gene TRBJ2-1; D is undetermined. Germline V gives CDR1 SNHLY, CDR2 FYNNEI. V was pared by 5 bases and J by 0 bases, with 20 bases between. This CDR3 has 18 residues. The CDR3 protein is CASSSNWSPRGSYNEQFF. The CDR3 DNA follows: TGTGCCAGCAGTTCTAATTGGTCCCCCCGAGGCTCCTACAATGAGCAGTTCTTC.

The V call is TRBV9, the J call TRBJ2-3; possible D gene TRBD2, 6 bases. Deletions cut 3 bases from V and 2 bases from J, with 16 bases between. Germline CDR1 is SGDLS and CDR2 is YYNGEE. This CDR3 is built from 16 residues. The CDR3 DNA follows: TGTGCCAGCAGCGCCCGAGGACTATTGAACACAGATACGCAGTATTTT. Its protein is CASSARGLLNTDTQYF.

CDR3 loop: CASSRTVNTEAFF. The CDR3 DNA reads TGTGCCAGCAGCAGAACGGTGAACACTGAAGCTTTCTTT. The chain employs TRBV7-9 and TRBJ1-1; D gene uncertain. The CDR3 extends over 13 amino acids. V was trimmed by 5 bases and J by 0 bases, leaving 7 bases between them. Germline loops: CDR1 SEHNR, CDR2 FQNEAQ (reference sequence).

Comment on this clone: Other nucleotide sequences in the sample specify the same CDR3. The V call is TRBV7-2, the J call TRBJ1-1; 8 bases are shared with TRBD1. Germline assignment: CDR1 SGHTA and CDR2 FQGNSA. CDR3 size: 14 residues. Trimming cost V 5 bases and J 8 bases; bases outside gene matches: 10. The CDR3 nucleotides are TGTGCCAGCAGCCGACGAGAGGACAGGGCCGAAGCTTTCTTT. Translation: CASSRREDRAEAFF. The full variable domain, its missing parts supplied by reference TRBV7-2 and TRBJ1-1, is GAGVSQSPSNKVTEKGKDVELRCDPISGHTALYWYRQSLGQGLEFLIYFQGNSAPDKSGLPSDRFSAERTGGSVSTLTIQRTQQEDSAVYLCASSRREDRAEAFFGQGTRLTVV.

This sequence joins TRBV2 and TRBJ1-3; TRBD1 agrees at 8 bases. J lost 1 base, V lost 4 bases, and 3 bases had no gene match. Per the germline V gene, CDR1 is SNHLY and CDR2 is FYNNEI. The CDR3 extends over 15 amino acids. The CDR3 here is CASSGQGKSGNTIYF. The CDR3 DNA is TGTGCCAGCAGTGGACAGGGGAAATCTGGAAACACCATATATTTT.

The CDR3 region is CASSERAIYRGEQYF. CDR3 bases: TGTGCCAGCAGTGAAAGGGCGATATACAGGGGCGAGCAGTACTTC. This chain uses TRBV6-1 with TRBJ2-7, with TRBD1 matching 7 bases. Trimming removed 2 bases from V and 6 bases from J; junction bases left unmatched: 10. There are 15 residues in the CDR3. CDR1 is MNHNS and CDR2 is SASEGT in the germline V gene.

V is TRBV5-1 and J is TRBJ2-7; the D is unclear. The CDR3 spans 14 residues. V lost 0 bases to trimming and J lost 1 base, with 8 bases between them. Germline V gives CDR1 SGHRS, CDR2 YFSETQ. CDR3 coding DNA: TGCGCCAGCAGCTTGGACGGTTTTTCCTACGAGCAGTACTTC. Encoded protein: CASSLDGFSYEQYF.

The CDR3 region is CAWSHSGGPYNEQFF. For the CDR3, the DNA is TGTGCCTGGAGCCACAGCGGGGGCCCCTACAATGAGCAGTTCTTC. This rearrangement joins TRBV30 to TRBJ2-1, with 8 bases matching TRBD2. Germline CDR1 is GTSNPN and CDR2 is SVGIG (reference sequence). The CDR3 loop spans 15 amino acids. V lost 3 bases, J lost 2 bases, and 6 bases stayed unmatched.

The chain couples TRBV7-9 to TRBJ2-1, with D possibly being TRBD2 (5 bases). Germline V lookup: CDR1 SEHNR, CDR2 FQNEAQ (reference sequence). The V end lost 10 bases, the J end lost 0 bases, and 16 bases lay between the germline ends. The CDR3 consists of 15 residues. In nucleotides, the CDR3 is TGTGCCACCCTCCCCGGGGAGAGCTCCTACAATGAGCAGTTCTTC. Translated: CATLPGESSYNEQFF.

As regards this clone: One end of the junction varies from germline; a read error may be responsible. The chain is built from TRBV7-7 and TRBJ2-5, with 12 bases lining up with TRBD2. CDR1 and CDR2 (germline): SSHAT, FNYEAQ (reference sequence). The CDR3 contains 15 residues. CDR3 DNA: TGTGCTAGCAGCCCTAGCGGGGGGGCCTGGGAGACCCAGTACTTC. This sequence encodes CASSPSGGAWETQYF.

CDR3 sequence reads: CSAPHNYEQYF. The DNA for the CDR3 is TGCAGTGCTCCACACAACTACGAGCAGTACTTC. The rearrangement uses TRBV20-1 and TRBJ2-7, with D unresolved. CDR1 is DFQATT and CDR2 is SNEGSKA in the germline V gene (reference sequence). The CDR3 consists of 11 residues. Trimming cost V 5 bases and J 3 bases, with 8 bases left between them.

The rearrangement joins TRBV7-6 to TRBJ2-1, with D unresolved. V lost 5 bases to trimming and J lost 8 bases, with 22 bases between them. Germline V lookup: CDR1 SGHVS, CDR2 FNYEAQ. This CDR3 is 16 amino acids long. CDR3 loop: CASSPVFPGGRDEQFF. CDR3 coding DNA: TGTGCCAGCAGCCCGGTTTTCCCCGGCGGCCGCGATGAGCAGTTCTTC.

This chain joins TRBV7-3 and TRBJ2-2, with 16 nucleotides matching TRBD2. The CDR3 runs 18 residues. The J segment lost 5 bases and the V segment lost 4 bases, leaving 7 bases of the junction unmatched. Germline CDR1 and CDR2: SGHTA and FQGTGA. The CDR3 protein is CASSSGTSGGAWTGELFF. The CDR3 DNA sequence: TGTGCCAGCAGCTCCGGGACTAGCGGGGGGGCGTGGACCGGGGAGCTGTTTTTT.